This TCR beta chain emerged from a study of blood T cell repertoires in COVID-19. Across the study: Sites in the United States, Italy and Spain provided acute and convalescent COVID-19 samples. The cDNA or gDNA used as material had been derived from T cells, B-cell-depleted T cells, or PBMCs.

Authors' methods: Scientists estimated how many nucleated cells there were by amplifying reference gene primers. Assay used: immunoSEQ multiplex PCR; TCRdb lists only in-frame clones, some missing. V, J and clone size are those of that table, while D and trimming were read from the DNA. The sample has 60,000 to 90,000 clones, approximately 88% seen once. The CDR3 extends over 15 amino acids. Germline trimming cut 3 bases from V and 2 bases from J; bases unmatched to any gene: 3. CDR1 is SGHTA and CDR2 is FQGTGA in the germline V gene. The material sequenced was peripheral blood. The V gene is TRBV7-3, the J gene TRBJ1-3; 8 bases agree with TRBD1. The source of this sequence is a woman aged 80 or over with active or convalescent COVID-19. CDR3 DNA sequence: TGTGCCAGCAGCTTGGACAGGGCCCCTGGAAACACCATATATTTT. It specifies CASSLDRAPGNTIYF. The full variable domain, its missing parts supplied by reference TRBV7-3 and TRBJ1-3, is GAGVSQTPSNKVTEKGKYVELRCDPISGHTALYWYRQSLGQGPEFLIYFQGTGAADDSGLPNDRFFAVRPEGSVSTLKIQRTERGDSAVYLCASSLDRAPGNTIYFGEGSWLTVV.